The 23 T cell receptor beta chains below were found in one sample sequenced in a study of long-term antiretroviral therapy in people with HIV. With survey level as its setting, the immunoSEQ assay was v3.0. Sequencing used immunoSEQ multiplex PCR; TCRdb keeps in-frame clones, though not all of them. The table includes roughly 25,000 clones, approximately 80% detected once. Sequenced here: unsorted PBMCs, sampled 1.1 years before starting antiretroviral therapy. Receptor source: a woman between 25 and 40 years old with HIV.

The chain carries TRBV27 and TRBJ1-1, with 7 nucleotides matching TRBD1. Germline CDR1 and CDR2: MNHEY and SMNVEV (reference sequence). The CDR3 extends over 13 amino acids. J gave up 8 bases and V 5 bases, and 8 bases lay outside the gene matches. This CDR3 reads CASSPGTVQEAFF. Written as DNA, the CDR3 is TGTGCCAGCAGTCCCGGGACAGTGCAGGAAGCTTTCTTT.

V gene TRBV5-1 combines with J gene TRBJ1-4; TRBD1 matches 9 bases. V was clipped by 4 bases and J by 8 bases; unmatched bases: 6. This CDR3 is 14 amino acids long. Germline loops: CDR1 SGHRS, CDR2 YFSETQ. This CDR3 is CASSRDREGEKLFF. The DNA for the CDR3 is TGCGCCAGCAGCCGGGACAGGGAAGGCGAAAAACTGTTTTTT.

V is TRBV6-6 and J is TRBJ2-7; D remains ambiguous. Germline V gene lookup returns CDR1 MNHNY and CDR2 SVGAGI (reference sequence). Trimming cost V 2 bases and J 4 bases, with 6 bases left between them. The CDR3 is 12 residues long. CDR3 in amino acids: CASSYELYEQYF. The CDR3 coding sequence is TGTGCCAGCAGTTACGAGTTGTACGAGCAGTACTTC.

This clone was seen a few times. The V gene is TRBV4-1, the J gene TRBJ2-7, with a possible D match to TRBD2 (6 bases). In germline, CDR1 is MGHRA, CDR2 YSYEKL. CDR3 size: 13 residues. Deletions cut 4 bases from V and 2 bases from J, with 9 bases between. CDR3 amino acids: CASSRGETYEQYF. The CDR3 DNA follows: TGCGCCAGCAGCCGGGGGGAGACCTACGAGCAGTACTTC.

The V gene is TRBV28, the J gene TRBJ2-2; TRBD1 matches 7 bases. CDR1 and CDR2 from the germline V gene are MDHEN and SYDVKM. The CDR3 loop spans 14 amino acids. The V segment lost 6 bases and the J segment 3 bases; nucleotides outside the gene matches: 4. DNA for the CDR3: TGTGCCAGCAGGCGACAGGGTTACACCGGGGAGCTGTTTTTT. The encoded protein is CASRRQGYTGELFF. The entire variable domain, with the rest obtained from reference TRBV28 and TRBJ2-2, is as follows: DVKVTQSSRYLVKRTGEKVFLECVQDMDHENMFWYRQDPGLGLRLIYFSYDVKMKEKGDIPEGYSVSREKKERFSLILESASTNQTSMYLCASRRQGYTGELFFGEGSRLTVL.

V usage is TRBV11-2 and J usage is TRBJ1-6; 12 positions match TRBD1. CDR1 and CDR2 from the germline V gene are SGHAT and FQNNGV. The CDR3 covers 16 residues. V lost 5 bases, J lost 5 bases, and 4 bases stayed unmatched. DNA of the CDR3: TGTGCCAGCAGCCCTAGGGACAGGGGGCATAATTCACCCCTCCACTTT. Translating it yields CASSPRDRGHNSPLHF.

The chain uses TRBV11-2 and TRBJ1-1; D unresolved. V was clipped by 1 base and J by 6 bases, with 9 bases between them. Germline V CDR1 and CDR2: SGHAT, FQNNGV. The CDR3 length is 13 residues. Here the CDR3 DNA reads TGTGCCAGCAGCTTAGGTCGGGTAGCTGAAGCTTTCTTT. Translating it yields CASSLGRVAEAFF.

This rearrangement joins TRBV6-5 to TRBJ1-2; D remains unclear. Germline V gives CDR1 MNHEY, CDR2 SVGAGI. Trimming took off 2 bases at V and 4 bases at J, with 8 bases between the two ends. The CDR3 loop spans 13 amino acids. This CDR3 reads CASSYREGYGYTF. The CDR3 nucleotides are TGTGCCAGCAGTTACCGTGAGGGCTATGGCTACACCTTC.

J is TRBJ1-2 and V is TRBV6-5; D is possibly TRBD1 (5 bases). Germline CDR1 is MNHEY and CDR2 is SVGAGI. V was cut by 0 bases and J by 8 bases, with 19 bases left in between. The CDR3 loop spans 16 amino acids. CDR3 loop: CASSYSHLAGSMGYTF. In nucleotides, the CDR3 is TGTGCCAGCAGTTACTCCCACTTGGCAGGGTCGATGGGCTACACCTTC.

Only one count was recorded for this clone. The gene calls are TRBV6-6 and TRBJ2-3, with 7 bases lining up with TRBD1. Losses at the gene ends were 9 bases for V and 6 bases for J; bases not matched to a gene: 12. The CDR3 sequence is 14 residues long. Germline values: CDR1 MNHNY, CDR2 SVGAGI (reference sequence). The CDR3 DNA reads TGTGCCAGTGCGACAGGGTTGGTTCCGGATACGCAGTATTTT. Protein: CASATGLVPDTQYF.

The CDR3 region has the DNA TGTGCCAGCAGTTTTGATGCGGGATCCGGGGAGCTGTTTTTT. This encodes CASSFDAGSGELFF. The chain carries TRBV27 and TRBJ2-2; possible D gene TRBD2, 6 bases. CDR3 length: 14 residues. Germline loops: CDR1 MNHEY, CDR2 SMNVEV (reference sequence). Trimming removed 3 bases from V and 6 bases from J, with 11 bases in between.

This chain joins TRBV5-1 and TRBJ2-5; D is undetermined. The CDR3 sequence is 13 residues long. The V and J ends lost 4 bases and 1 base respectively, with 8 bases between them. The germline CDR1 and CDR2 sequences are SGHRS and YFSETQ. CDR3: CASSRSFQETQYF. CDR3 nucleotides: TGCGCCAGCAGCCGTTCCTTCCAAGAGACCCAGTACTTC.

The chain combines TRBV11-2 with TRBJ1-6; possible D gene TRBD1, 5 bases. V lost 6 bases and J lost 10, with 19 bases in between. The CDR3 loop spans 15 amino acids. CDR1 is SGHAT and CDR2 is FQNNGV in the germline V gene. CDR3 region: CASRIWGERISPLHF. CDR3 DNA sequence: TGTGCCAGCAGAATTTGGGGCGAACGGATATCACCCCTCCACTTT.

Note on this clone: One end of the junction fails to match germline, which may point to a read error. The rearrangement uses TRBV2 and TRBJ2-5; D gene ambiguous. The CDR3 consists of 14 residues. Germline V CDR1 and CDR2: SNHLY, FYNNEI. The CDR3: CARSAGRPQETQYF. The CDR3 DNA follows: TGTGCCAGAAGTGCCGGTAGGCCACAAGAGACCCAGTACTTC.

The rearrangement joins TRBV5-1 to TRBJ2-2, with D perhaps matching TRBD2 (6 bases). The CDR3 runs to 14 residues. V was cut by 5 bases and J by 6 bases, with 14 bases left in between. Germline CDR1 SGHRS, CDR2 YFSETQ. This CDR3 is CASRPGLMPGELFF. CDR3 coding DNA: TGCGCCAGCAGACCGGGACTTATGCCCGGGGAGCTGTTTTTT.

This clone was seen only a few times. The chain combines TRBV5-8 with TRBJ1-5, with 8 bases matching TRBD1. The CDR3 is made up of 17 amino acids. Germline values: CDR1 SGHTS, CDR2 YDEGEE. J was trimmed by 4 bases and V by 1 base; bases with no gene match: 10. In nucleotides, the CDR3 is TGTGCCAGCAGCTTGCAAAGGCTAGACAGGGGTAATCAGCCCCAGCATTTT. Protein product: CASSLQRLDRGNQPQHF.

This clone was counted a few times. Written as DNA, the CDR3 is TGTGCCAGCAGCACAGGACAGGCTTATGGCTACACCTTC. Translated: CASSTGQAYGYTF. The rearrangement joins TRBV11-2 to TRBJ1-2, with 7 bases identical to TRBD1. Germline values: CDR1 SGHAT, CDR2 FQNNGV. Unmatched junction bases numbered 5, after V lost 5 bases and J lost 5 bases. The CDR3 is made up of 13 amino acids.

The rearrangement uses TRBV5-6 and TRBJ2-7; maybe TRBD1 (6 bases). The CDR3 spans 14 residues. Trimming left V 5 bases short and J 0 bases short, with 12 bases between. Germline V gene lookup returns CDR1 SGHDT and CDR2 YYEEEE. Here the CDR3 DNA reads TGTGCCAGCAGTAGACAGGAGAGCTCCTACGAGCAGTACGTC. This codes for CASSRQESSYEQYV.

V and J are TRBV11-2 and TRBJ1-1, with no clear D. V was cut by 5 bases and J by 2 bases, with 12 bases left in between. Germline lookup yields CDR1 SGHAT and CDR2 FQNNGV. There are 14 residues in the CDR3. CDR3 nucleotide sequence: TGTGCCAGCAGCCCTTCAGTTAGAAACACTGAAGCTTTCTTT. Protein product: CASSPSVRNTEAFF.

This chain connects TRBV18 to TRBJ2-7, with 7 nucleotides matching TRBD1. CDR3 length: 14 amino acids. The V gene's germline CDR1 is KGHSH and CDR2 LQKENI. Trimming took 5 bases from V and 1 from J; bases not matched to a gene: 5. The CDR3 nucleotides read TGTGCCAGCTCATCGACAGGGAGTTCCTACGAGCAGTACGTC. It yields the protein CASSSTGSSYEQYV.

The chain joins TRBV19 to TRBJ1-2, with D possibly being TRBD1 (6 bases). The CDR3 is 12 residues long. V was pared by 11 bases and J by 6 bases, with 16 bases between. Germline V gene lookup returns CDR1 LNHDA and CDR2 SQIVND (reference sequence). CDR3 in amino acids: CASSLDRDGYTF. The CDR3 DNA sequence: TGTGCCTCTTCTTTGGACAGAGATGGCTACACCTTC.

This sequence joins TRBV5-4 and TRBJ2-7, with 8 bases that match TRBD1. Trimming cost V 4 bases and J 5 bases; bases outside gene matches: 8. Germline lookup yields CDR1 SGHNT and CDR2 YYREEE (reference sequence). CDR3 size: 14 residues. The CDR3 DNA is TGTGCCAGCAGCCCAGGGGGCGCCGTACACGAGCAGTACTTC. The encoded protein is CASSPGGAVHEQYF.

This clone was seen just once. This chain links TRBV27 with TRBJ1-1, with D unclear. The V end was cut by 6 bases, the J end by 0 bases, with 8 bases between. Per the germline V gene, CDR1 is MNHEY and CDR2 is SMNVEV (reference sequence). The CDR3 runs to 13 residues. The CDR3 DNA follows: TGTGCCAGCAGGTTCAACTTGAACACTGAAGCTTTCTTT. Protein sequence: CASRFNLNTEAFF.